This T cell receptor beta chain was sequenced in a study of identical twins. Study results and caveats: Twin-shared out-of-frame alpha sequences were enriched for low generation probability.

A remark on this clonotype: Its matching antigen is unknown.

The CDR3 runs 15 residues. With 0 bases clipped from V and 4 bases from J, the junction kept 6 bases outside the gene matches. Germline V gives CDR1 SGDLS, CDR2 YYNGEE. TCRdb fed the 5' RACE reads into MiXCR, producing one record per CDR3 protein. The data hold around 690,000 distinct CDR3 sequences, with around 20% observed a single time. The data also belong to a second study, concerning T cells expressing NK-cell markers. Per that study: The same clonotypes also predominated in the CD3+CD56-NKG2C+ fraction of several donors. HCMV specificity was not established for the expanded NKG2C+ T cell clones.

Sequenced input: PBMCs. This sequence joins TRBV9 and TRBJ2-7; TRBD2 agrees at 8 bases. This TCR derives from a woman between 18 and 30 years old in good health. CDR3 sequence reads: CASSVGGAGAYEQYF. The CDR3 DNA reads TGTGCCAGCAGCGTAGGAGGAGCGGGGGCGTACGAGCAGTACTTC.